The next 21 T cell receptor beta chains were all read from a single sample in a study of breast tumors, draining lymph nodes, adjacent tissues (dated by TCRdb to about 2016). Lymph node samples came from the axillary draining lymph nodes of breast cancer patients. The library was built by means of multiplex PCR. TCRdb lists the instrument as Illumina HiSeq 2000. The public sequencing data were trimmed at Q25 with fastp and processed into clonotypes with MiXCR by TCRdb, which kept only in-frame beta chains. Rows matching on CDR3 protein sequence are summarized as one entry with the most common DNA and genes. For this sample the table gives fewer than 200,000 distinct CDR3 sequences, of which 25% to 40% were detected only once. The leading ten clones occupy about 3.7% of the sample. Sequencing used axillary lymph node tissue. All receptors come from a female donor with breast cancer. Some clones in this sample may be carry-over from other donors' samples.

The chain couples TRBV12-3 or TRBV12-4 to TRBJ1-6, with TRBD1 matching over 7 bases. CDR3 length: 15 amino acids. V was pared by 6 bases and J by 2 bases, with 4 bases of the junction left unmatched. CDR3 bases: TGTGCCAGCAGCCCTACAGGGGCCTATAATTCACCCCTCCACTTT. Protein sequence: CASSPTGAYNSPLHF.

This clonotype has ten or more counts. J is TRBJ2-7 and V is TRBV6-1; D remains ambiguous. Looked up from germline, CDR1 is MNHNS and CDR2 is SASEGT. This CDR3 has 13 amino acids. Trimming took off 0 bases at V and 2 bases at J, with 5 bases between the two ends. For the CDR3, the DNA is TGTGCCAGCAGTGAAGCAGGTACCTACGAGCAGTACTTC. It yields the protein CASSEAGTYEQYF.

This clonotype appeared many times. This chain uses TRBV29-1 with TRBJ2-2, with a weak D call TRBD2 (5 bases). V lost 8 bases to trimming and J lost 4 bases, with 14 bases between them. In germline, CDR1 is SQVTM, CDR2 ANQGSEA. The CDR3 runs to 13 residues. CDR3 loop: CSTREGATGELFF. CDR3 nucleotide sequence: TGCAGCACCCGAGAGGGCGCCACCGGGGAGCTGTTTTTT.

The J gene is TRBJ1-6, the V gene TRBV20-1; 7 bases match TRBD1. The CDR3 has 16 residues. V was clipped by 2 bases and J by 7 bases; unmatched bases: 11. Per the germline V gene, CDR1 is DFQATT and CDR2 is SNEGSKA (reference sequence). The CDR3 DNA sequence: TGCAGTGCTAGACCCGTACGGGACAGTCGCAATTCACCCCTCCACTTT. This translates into CSARPVRDSRNSPLHF.

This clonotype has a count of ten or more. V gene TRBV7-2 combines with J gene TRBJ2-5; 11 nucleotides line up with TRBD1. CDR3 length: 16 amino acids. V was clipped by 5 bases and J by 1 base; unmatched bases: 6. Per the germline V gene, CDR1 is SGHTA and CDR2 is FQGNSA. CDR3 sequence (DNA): TGTGCCAGCAGCCCTCGGACAGGGGGCGGCCAAGAGACCCAGTACTTC. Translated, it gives CASSPRTGGGQETQYF.

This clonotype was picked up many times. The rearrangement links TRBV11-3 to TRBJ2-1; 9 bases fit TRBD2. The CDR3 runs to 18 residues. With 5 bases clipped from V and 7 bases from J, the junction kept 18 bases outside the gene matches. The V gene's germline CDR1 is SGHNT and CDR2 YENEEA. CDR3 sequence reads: CASSLGGFSGGLGNEQFF. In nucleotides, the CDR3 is TGTGCCAGCAGCCTGGGCGGTTTCAGCGGGGGGCTAGGGAATGAGCAGTTCTTC.

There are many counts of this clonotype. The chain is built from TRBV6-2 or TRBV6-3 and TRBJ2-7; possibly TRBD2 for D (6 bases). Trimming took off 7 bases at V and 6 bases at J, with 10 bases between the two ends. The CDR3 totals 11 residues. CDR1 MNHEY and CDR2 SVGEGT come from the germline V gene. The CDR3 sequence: CASKLGGEQYF. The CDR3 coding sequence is TGTGCCAGCAAATTGGGGGGCGAGCAGTACTTC.

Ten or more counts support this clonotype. The DNA of the CDR3 is TGCGCCAGCAGCTTGGGACAGGTCACCTACAATGAGCAGTTCTTC. Amino acid sequence: CASSLGQVTYNEQFF. This sequence joins TRBV5-1 and TRBJ2-1, with D possibly being TRBD1 (6 bases). Between the trimmed V and J ends, which lost 0 bases and 2 bases, there was a span of 9 bases. Germline V gene sequence: CDR1 SGHRS, CDR2 YFSETQ. The CDR3 runs 15 residues.

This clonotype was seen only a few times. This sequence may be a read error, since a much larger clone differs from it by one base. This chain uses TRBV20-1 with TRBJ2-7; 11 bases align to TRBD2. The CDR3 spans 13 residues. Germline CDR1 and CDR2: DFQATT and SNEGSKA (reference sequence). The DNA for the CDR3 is TGCAGTGCCCCCCTAGCGGGAGGTTACGCGCAGTACTTC. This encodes CSAPLAGGYAQYF.

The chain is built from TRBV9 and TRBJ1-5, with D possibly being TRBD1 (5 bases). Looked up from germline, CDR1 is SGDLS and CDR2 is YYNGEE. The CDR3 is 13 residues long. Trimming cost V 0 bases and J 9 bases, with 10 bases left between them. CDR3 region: CASSVDDGAPQHF. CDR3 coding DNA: TGTGCCAGCAGCGTAGACGACGGGGCGCCCCAGCATTTT.

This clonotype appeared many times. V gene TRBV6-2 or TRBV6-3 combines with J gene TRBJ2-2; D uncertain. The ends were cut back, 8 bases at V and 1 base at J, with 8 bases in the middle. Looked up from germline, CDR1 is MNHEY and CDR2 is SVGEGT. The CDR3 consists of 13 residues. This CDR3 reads CASDGGNTGELFF. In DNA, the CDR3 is TGTGCCAGCGACGGCGGGAACACCGGGGAGCTGTTTTTT.

This chain's CDR3 is CASSQNSPTGTSGVEQYF. As DNA, the CDR3 is TGTGCCAGCAGTCAAAACTCCCCCACCGGGACTAGCGGGGTCGAGCAGTACTTC. The chain joins TRBV6-6 to TRBJ2-7; 13 bases are a match to TRBD2. Germline trimming cut 5 bases from V and 6 bases from J; bases unmatched to any gene: 16. Germline V gene sequence: CDR1 MNHNY, CDR2 SVGAGI (reference sequence). The CDR3 is 18 residues long.

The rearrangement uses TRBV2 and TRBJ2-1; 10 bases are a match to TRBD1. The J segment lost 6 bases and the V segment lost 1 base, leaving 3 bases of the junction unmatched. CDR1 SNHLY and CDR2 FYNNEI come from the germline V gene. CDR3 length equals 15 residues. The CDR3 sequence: CASSEGQGARNEQFF. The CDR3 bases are TGTGCCAGCAGTGAAGGACAGGGGGCGCGCAATGAGCAGTTCTTC.

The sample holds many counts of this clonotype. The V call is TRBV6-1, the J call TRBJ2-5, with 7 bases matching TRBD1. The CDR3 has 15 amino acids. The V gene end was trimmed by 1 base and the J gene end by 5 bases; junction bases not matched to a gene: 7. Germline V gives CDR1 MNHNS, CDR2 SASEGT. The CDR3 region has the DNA TGTGCCAGCAGTGAAGGAGACAGGGTTTGGGAGACCCAGTACTTC. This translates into CASSEGDRVWETQYF.

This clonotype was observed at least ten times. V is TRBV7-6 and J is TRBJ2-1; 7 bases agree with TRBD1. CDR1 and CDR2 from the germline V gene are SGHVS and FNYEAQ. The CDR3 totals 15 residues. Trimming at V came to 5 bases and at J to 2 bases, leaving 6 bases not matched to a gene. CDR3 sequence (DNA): TGTGCCAGCAGCCCGAGGACAGGAACCTACAATGAGCAGTTCTTC. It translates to CASSPRTGTYNEQFF.

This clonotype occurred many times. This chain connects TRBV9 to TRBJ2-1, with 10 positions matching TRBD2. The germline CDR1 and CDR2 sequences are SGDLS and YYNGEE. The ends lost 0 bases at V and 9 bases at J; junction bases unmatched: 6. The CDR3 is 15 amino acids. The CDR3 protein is CASSVGTSGESEQFF. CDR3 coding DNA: TGTGCCAGCAGCGTAGGTACTAGCGGGGAGAGTGAGCAGTTCTTC.

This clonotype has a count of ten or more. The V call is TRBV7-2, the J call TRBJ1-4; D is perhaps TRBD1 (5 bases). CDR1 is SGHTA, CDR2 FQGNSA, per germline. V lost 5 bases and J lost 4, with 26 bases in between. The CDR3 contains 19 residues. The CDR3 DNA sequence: TGTGCCAGCAGCGTATTACCCCCCTCTCAGACAGCCTATAATGAAAAACTGTTTTTT. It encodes CASSVLPPSQTAYNEKLFF. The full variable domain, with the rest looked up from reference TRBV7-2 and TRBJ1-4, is GAGVSQSPSNKVTEKGKDVELRCDPISGHTALYWYRQSLGQGLEFLIYFQGNSAPDKSGLPSDRFSAERTGGSVSTLTIQRTQQEDSAVYLCASSVLPPSQTAYNEKLFFGSGTQLSVL.

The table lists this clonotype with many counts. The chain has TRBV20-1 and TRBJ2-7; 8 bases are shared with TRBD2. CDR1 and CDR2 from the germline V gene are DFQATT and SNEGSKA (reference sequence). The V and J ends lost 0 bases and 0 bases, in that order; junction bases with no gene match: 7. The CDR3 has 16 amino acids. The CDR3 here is CSARDYSGKSSYEQYF. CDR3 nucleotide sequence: TGCAGTGCTAGAGACTATAGCGGGAAGAGCTCCTACGAGCAGTACTTC.

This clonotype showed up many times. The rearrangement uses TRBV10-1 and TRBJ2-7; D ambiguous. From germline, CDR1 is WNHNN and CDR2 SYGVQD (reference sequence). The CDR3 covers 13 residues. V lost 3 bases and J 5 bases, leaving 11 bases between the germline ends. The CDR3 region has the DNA TGCGCCAGCAGTGAAGGTTTTGGAAACGAGCAGTACTTC. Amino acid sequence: CASSEGFGNEQYF.

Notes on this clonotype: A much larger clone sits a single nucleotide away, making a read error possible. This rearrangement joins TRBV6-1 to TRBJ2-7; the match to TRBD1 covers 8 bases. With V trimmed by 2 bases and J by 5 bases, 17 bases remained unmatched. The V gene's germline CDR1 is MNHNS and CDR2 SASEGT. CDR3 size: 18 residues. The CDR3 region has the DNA TGTGCCAGCAGTGAAAAGGACCGAGACAGGGGCTGGCGAGACGAGCAGTACTTC. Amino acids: CASSEKDRDRGWRDEQYF.

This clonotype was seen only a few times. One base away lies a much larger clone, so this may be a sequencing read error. The CDR3 here is CATIATGYGTTYEQYF. In DNA, the CDR3 is TGTGCCACCATCGCGACGGGATACGGGACAACTTACGAGCAGTACTTC. This chain uses TRBV24-1 with TRBJ2-7; D may be TRBD1 (6 bases). Germline V gene data show CDR1 as KGHDR and CDR2 as SFDVKD. V gave up 8 bases and J gave up 4 bases, with 23 bases separating them. The CDR3 loop spans 16 amino acids.